These 9 T cell receptor beta chains originate from one sample sequenced in a study of T-cell memory formation after mild COVID-19. TCRdb re-analysed the 5' RACE reads in MiXCR, keeping a single row per CDR3 protein. The repertoire holds approximately 300,000 distinct CDR3 sequences, with roughly 15% as singletons. Sequencing was carried out using PBMCs or a T cell subset sorted from them (not recorded which). The receptors derive from a man between 18 and 35 years old who had mild COVID-19 (a few samples of this study predate the infection). Cell type and time point are not known.

In DNA form, the CDR3 reads TGTGCCACCAGCCCGCATTTAAATCAGCCCCAGCATTTT. Translating gives CATSPHLNQPQHF. The chain employs TRBV15 and TRBJ1-5; D is ambiguous. Trimming took 5 bases from V and 4 from J, leaving 9 bases between them. This CDR3 has 13 residues. CDR1 is LNHNV, CDR2 YYDKDF, per germline (reference sequence).

The chain is built from TRBV10-3 and TRBJ1-1; 10 bases map to TRBD1. CDR1 and CDR2 from the germline V gene are ENHRY and SYGVKD. With 6 bases clipped from V and 4 bases from J, the junction kept 14 bases outside the gene matches. The CDR3 covers 17 residues. CDR3 protein: CAISAFGTGVGGTEAFF. In DNA, the CDR3 is TGTGCCATCAGCGCCTTCGGGACAGGGGTTGGCGGCACTGAAGCTTTCTTT.

This clonotype showed up many times. The V call is TRBV4-1, the J call TRBJ2-7; 7 bases align to TRBD1. The germline gives CDR1 MGHRA, CDR2 YSYEKL. The CDR3 is made up of 15 amino acids. V dropped 5 bases and J dropped 3; count of bases not matched to a gene: 10. CDR3 sequence (DNA): TGCGCCAGCAGCTCGTTAACAGGGGACGGCTACGAGCAGTACTTC. Translation: CASSSLTGDGYEQYF.

This clonotype was found a few times. The chain has TRBV11-2 and TRBJ2-1; 16 nucleotides line up with TRBD2. The germline V gene has CDR1 SGHAT and CDR2 FQNNGV. Trimming took 5 bases from V and 8 from J; bases not matched to a gene: 6. This CDR3 region has 16 residues. CDR3 residues: CASSPGTSGGADEQFF. CDR3 nucleotides: TGTGCCAGCAGCCCCGGGACTAGCGGGGGGGCGGATGAGCAGTTCTTC.

This clonotype was found a few times. The chain employs TRBV4-1 and TRBJ1-1, with 10 bases lining up with TRBD1. This CDR3 has 16 residues. V shed 4 bases, J shed 1 base, and the junction held 6 bases outside the gene matches. Germline-derived CDR1 and CDR2 are MGHRA and YSYEKL. The CDR3 sequence: CASSPRTGGQNTEAFF. CDR3 DNA sequence: TGCGCCAGCAGCCCCAGGACAGGGGGGCAGAACACTGAAGCTTTCTTT.

The rearrangement links TRBV9 to TRBJ1-2; TRBD1 matches at 8 bases. J lost 3 bases, V lost 0 bases, and 10 bases had no gene match. Germline V gives CDR1 SGDLS, CDR2 YYNGEE. This CDR3 comprises 17 residues. In nucleotides, the CDR3 is TGTGCCAGCAGCGTAGCTGTGCCAGGGGGCGCGTACTATGGCTACACCTTC. This sequence encodes CASSVAVPGGAYYGYTF. The whole variable domain, remainder taken from reference TRBV9 and TRBJ1-2, is DSGVTQTPKHLITATGQRVTLRCSPRSGDLSVYWYQQSLDQGLQFLIQYYNGEERAKGNILERFSAQQFPDLHSELNLSSLELGDSALYFCASSVAVPGGAYYGYTFGSGTRLTVV.

This clonotype occurred a few times. V usage is TRBV11-2 and J usage is TRBJ2-5; D ambiguous. Trimming cost V 1 base and J 5 bases, with 20 bases left between them. The CDR3 length is 17 residues. Germline-derived CDR1 and CDR2 are SGHAT and FQNNGV. The CDR3 sequence: CASSLVRFIQPSETQYF. The CDR3 nucleotides are TGTGCCAGCAGCTTAGTGAGGTTCATACAGCCAAGCGAGACCCAGTACTTC. Full variable domain (rest looked up from reference TRBV11-2 and TRBJ2-5): EAGVAQSPRYKIIEKRQSVAFWCNPISGHATLYWYQQILGQGPKLLIQFQNNGVVDDSQLPKDRFSAERLKGVDSTLKIQPAKLEDSAVYLCASSLVRFIQPSETQYFGPGTRLLVL.

Only a few counts were recorded for this clonotype. The chain joins TRBV5-1 to TRBJ2-5; weak D call: TRBD2 (6 bases). The V and J ends lost 6 bases and 4 bases respectively, with 19 bases between them. The CDR3 loop spans 15 amino acids. The germline V gene has CDR1 SGHRS and CDR2 YFSETQ. CDR3 in amino acids: CASTRFLTGGETQYF. CDR3 coding DNA: TGCGCCAGCACAAGGTTCCTAACCGGGGGAGAGACCCAGTACTTC.

This chain uses TRBV5-1 with TRBJ2-1, with 10 positions matching TRBD2. The CDR3 totals 18 residues. CDR1 SGHRS and CDR2 YFSETQ come from the germline V gene. The J segment lost 4 bases and the V segment lost 3 bases, leaving 13 bases of the junction unmatched. In DNA, the CDR3 is TGCGCCAGCAGCTCCCCTACTGAACTAGCGGGGTTGTACAATGAGCAGTTCTTC. This encodes CASSSPTELAGLYNEQFF. Full variable domain (outside the CDR3, taken from reference TRBV5-1 and TRBJ2-1): KAGVTQTPRYLIKTRGQQVTLSCSPISGHRSVSWYQQTPGQGLQFLFEYFSETQRNKGNFPGRFSGRQFSNSRSEMNVSTLELGDSALYLCASSSPTELAGLYNEQFFGPGTRLTVL.